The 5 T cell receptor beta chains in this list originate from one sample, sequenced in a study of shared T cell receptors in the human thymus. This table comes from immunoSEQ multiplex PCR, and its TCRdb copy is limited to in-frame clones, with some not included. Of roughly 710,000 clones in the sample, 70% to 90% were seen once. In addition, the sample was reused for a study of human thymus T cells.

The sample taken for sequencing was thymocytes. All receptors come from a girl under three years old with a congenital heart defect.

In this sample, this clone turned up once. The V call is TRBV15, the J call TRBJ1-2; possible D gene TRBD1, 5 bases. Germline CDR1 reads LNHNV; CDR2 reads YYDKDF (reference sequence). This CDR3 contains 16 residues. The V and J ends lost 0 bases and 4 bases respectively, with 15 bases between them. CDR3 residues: CATSREGGGGIYGYTF. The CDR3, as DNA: TGTGCCACCAGCAGAGAGGGTGGTGGGGGGATCTATGGCTACACCTTC.

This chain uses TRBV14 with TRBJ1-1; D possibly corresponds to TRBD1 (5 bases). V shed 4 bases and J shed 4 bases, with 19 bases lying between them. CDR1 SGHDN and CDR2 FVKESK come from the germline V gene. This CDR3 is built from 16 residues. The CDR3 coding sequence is TGTGCCAGCAGCCTCCTAAGACCAGGGTCGGTCACTGAAGCTTTCTTT. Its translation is CASSLLRPGSVTEAFF.

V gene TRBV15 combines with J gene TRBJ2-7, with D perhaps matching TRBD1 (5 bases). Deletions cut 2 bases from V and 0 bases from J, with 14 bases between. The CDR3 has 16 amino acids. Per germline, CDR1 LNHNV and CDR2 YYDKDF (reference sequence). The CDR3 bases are TGTGCCACCAGCAGAACCGTCCCCAGGGCCTCCTACGAGCAGTACTTC. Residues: CATSRTVPRASYEQYF.

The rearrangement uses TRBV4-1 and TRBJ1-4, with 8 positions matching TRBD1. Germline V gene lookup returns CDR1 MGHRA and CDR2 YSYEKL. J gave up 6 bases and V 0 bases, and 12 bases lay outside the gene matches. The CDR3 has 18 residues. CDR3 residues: CASSQDRGGQEGYEKLFF. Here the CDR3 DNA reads TGCGCCAGCAGCCAAGATCGAGGGGGACAGGAGGGTTATGAAAAACTGTTTTTT.

The CDR3 DNA sequence: TGCGCCAGCAGCCTGCCAGGGTCTGGGGCCAACGTCCTGACTTTC. Translated: CASSLPGSGANVLTF. V is TRBV4-1 and J is TRBJ2-6; TRBD1 might be the D (5 bases). V shed 4 bases and J shed 1 base, with 8 bases lying between them. Germline V gene lookup returns CDR1 MGHRA and CDR2 YSYEKL. CDR3 length equals 15 residues.